Presented here are 6 T cell receptor beta chains from one specimen sequenced in a study of T cell clonality in common variable immunodeficiency. The method was immunoSEQ multiplex PCR; TCRdb's version includes in-frame clones alone and lacks a portion of them. The table lists some 60,000 clones, with no singletons. Sequencing was carried out using peripheral blood mononuclear cells. The receptors were sampled from a person aged 18 to 70 in good health.

Ten or more counts support this clone. One end of the junction fails to match germline, which may point to a read error. The read ends 3 residues before the CDR3 terminus; that terminus is restored from the germline J gene. This chain connects TRBV4-2 to TRBJ2-5; the match to TRBD2 covers 7 bases. Looked up from germline, CDR1 is LGHNA and CDR2 is YNFKEQ. The CDR3 is made up of 16 amino acids. The CDR3 bases that were read are TGCGCCAGCAGCCAAGATTCGTGGGGGGGACAAGAGACC. It translates to CASSQDSWGGQET. The CDR3 as a whole reads CASSQDSWGGQETQYF.

This clone was seen at least ten times. The read comes to an end 3 residues before the CDR3 does, leaving the germline J gene to fill in the end. The chain employs TRBV7-9 and TRBJ2-1; 9 bases match TRBD2. V gave up 5 bases and J gave up 7 bases; unmatched junction bases: 6. CDR3 length equals 14 residues. CDR1 is SEHNR, CDR2 FQNEAQ, per germline (reference sequence). The CDR3 here is CASSVSGRTNEQFF. The CDR3 bases that were read are TGTGCCAGCAGCGTAAGCGGGAGGACGAATGAG.

This clone appeared many times. The read finishes 3 residues shy of the CDR3 end, and the germline J gene is used to complete it. The rearrangement links TRBV6-2 or TRBV6-3 to TRBJ2-7; 9 nucleotides agree with TRBD2. After removal of 6 bases from V and 4 bases from J, the junction contained 7 bases not matched to a gene. This CDR3 region has 14 residues. Germline V gene sequence: CDR1 MNHEY, CDR2 SVGEGT. CDR3 DNA, as far as it was read: TGTGCCAGCAGACCCTGGCGGGAGGGATACGAG. Amino acid sequence: CASRPWREGYE. From start to end, the CDR3 is CASRPWREGYEQYF.

This clone was picked up many times. Coverage ceases 3 residues before the CDR3 finishes, and the germline J gene fills in the end. The chain employs TRBV6-1 and TRBJ2-7, with D possibly matching TRBD2 (5 bases). Germline CDR1 reads MNHNS; CDR2 reads SASEGT. The CDR3 contains 14 residues. Trimming took 2 bases from V and 2 from J, leaving 10 bases between them. The CDR3 protein is CASSEKEGPYEQYF. The sequenced CDR3 bases are TGTGCCAGCAGTGAAAAAGAGGGTCCCTACGAG.

This clone was observed many times. Incomplete CDR3 DNA: TGTGCCAGCAGTGAGGCGGGAGAGACC. Translated: CASSEAGET. From start to end, the CDR3 is CASSEAGETQYF. The chain joins TRBV6-1 to TRBJ2-5; D is perhaps TRBD2 (5 bases). The read finishes 3 residues shy of the CDR3 end, and the germline J gene is used to complete it. CDR3 size: 12 residues. The germline V gene encodes CDR1 MNHNS and CDR2 SASEGT. V was pared by 3 bases and J by 4 bases, with 6 bases between.

This clone has a count of ten or more. The CDR3 goes on 3 residues after the read ends, and that part is filled in from the germline J gene. The chain uses TRBV20-1 and TRBJ2-3; 7 nucleotides agree with TRBD1. The germline CDR1 and CDR2 sequences are DFQATT and SNEGSKA (reference sequence). Germline trimming cut 5 bases from V and 1 base from J; bases unmatched to any gene: 6. There are 14 residues in the CDR3. The DNA read from the CDR3 is TGCAGTGCTCCCGGGACAGTCGGCACAGATACG. Protein: CSAPGTVGTDT. From start to end, the CDR3 is CSAPGTVGTDTQYF.